This T cell receptor (beta chain) was retrieved from a study of beta chain features in type 1 diabetes. The authors reverse transcribed all of the isolated RNA, so sequencing captured expressed TCRB transcripts. Clones were sequenced by immunoSEQ multiplex PCR, and TCRdb holds only the in-frame ones, with some missing. The table includes fewer than 18,000 clones, roughly 76% detected once. The study's findings and limits: There was a moderate but significant shortening of TCRB CDR3s in all four CD4+ subsets of Type 1 diabetes patients.

Trimming stripped 8 bases from V and 0 bases from J, with 14 bases between. This CDR3 is 15 amino acids long. Germline lookup yields CDR1 SNHLY and CDR2 FYNNEI. This clone was found once. What it binds is not known. The chain joins TRBV2 to TRBJ2-4; the D gene is possibly TRBD1 (6 bases). The source is a woman between 18 and 29 years old with type 1 diabetes. The material sequenced was stem cell memory CD4+ T cells from blood. The DNA for the CDR3 is TGTGCCAGCTTCGACAGGCCCTTAGCCAAAAACATTCAGTACTTC. Translating gives CASFDRPLAKNIQYF.